One sample yielded the 7 T cell receptor gamma chains listed below, sequenced in a study of γδ T cells in repeated Plasmodium falciparum infection (TCRdb year 2021). For bulk TCR repertoire analysis, Vgamma9/Vdelta2+ and Vdelta2-negative gammadelta T cell populations were flow-sorted out of peripheral blood mononuclear cells. Library prep was done by multiplex PCR. These reads were obtained on an Illumina MiSeq. The public reads were reprocessed by TCRdb using CATT, and rows of matching DNA were later combined. The sample profile shows roughly 24,000 gamma-chain clones; 2.5% to 3.5% of them were found once. The ten largest clones take up 30% to 35% of the sample. Sequenced input: gamma-delta T cells from blood. These receptors were obtained from a pool of human donors (malaria-infected and uninfected, not separated).

Remarks on this clone: TCRdb shows a much larger clone's protein in place of this DNA's translation, and the two differ at residue 12, likely through a read error; the protein shown is translated from the DNA. No call exists for the J gene, whereas the V gene is TRGV5. Germline loops: CDR1 VINAFY, CDR2 YDVSNSKD. The CDR3 covers 30 residues. The CDR3 region is CATWDSRVRNSSAVEQHLLSQVSIGRIQHF. CDR3 nucleotides: TGTGCCACCTGGGACAGCCGCGTAAGAAACTCTTCGGCAGTGGAACAACACTTGTTGTCACAGGTAAGTATCGGAAGAATACAACATTTC.

Details on this clone: TCRdb's protein, taken from a much larger clone, differs from this DNA's translation at residue 12, likely owing to a read error; the protein displayed comes from the DNA. The V gene is given as TRGV4, and no J gene call is available. Germline CDR1 reads EGSTGY; CDR2 reads YDSYTSSV. The CDR3 runs 14 residues. The CDR3 spells CATWDGRGYYKELF. In DNA form, the CDR3 reads TGTGCCACCTGGGATGGCAGGGGTTATTATAAGGAACTCTTT.

This clone was detected a few times. TCRdb records a much larger clone's protein for this DNA, with a difference at residue 3 that likely arises from a read error; the protein given is the translation of the DNA. This chain connects TRGV2 to TRGJ1 or TRGJ2. The germline CDR1 and CDR2 sequences are EGSNGY and YDSYNSKV. CDR3 length: 14 amino acids. The CDR3 is CAAWDGLLYYKKLF. The CDR3 DNA reads TGTGCCGCCTGGGACGGGCTATTATATTATAAGAAACTCTTT.

This clone was recorded many times. This DNA translates differently at residue 4 from the TCRdb protein, which is that of a much larger clone; a read error is likely, and the protein shown is the DNA's own translation. The chain combines TRGV9 with TRGJ1 or TRGJ2. As TCRdb names no J gene, one was assigned here on the basis of a DNA match to germline. The CDR3 loop spans 13 amino acids. In germline, CDR1 is GITISATS, CDR2 ISYDGTV (reference sequence). The CDR3 nucleotides are TGTGCCTTGGGGGAGCCTATCGGGAATAAGAAACTCTTT. It yields the protein CALGEPIGNKKLF.

Concerning this clone: A far bigger clonotype differs at one base, so this is likely a read error. This same CDR3 is encoded by further DNA sequences in the sample. The V gene corresponds to TRGV9; no J gene was called. CDR3 length: 13 amino acids. CDR1 is GITISATS, CDR2 ISYDGTV, per germline (reference sequence). CDR3 in amino acids: CALWEGFAYKKLF. In nucleotides, the CDR3 is TGTGCCTTGTGGGAGGGCTTTGCTTATAAGAAACTCTTC.

The sample holds many counts of this clone. The TCRdb record carries a much larger clone's protein, which differs from this DNA's translation at residue 3; a read error is the likely cause, and the protein listed here is the DNA translation. The CDR3 here is CASWEVQGGLGKKIKVF. The CDR3 region has the DNA TGTGCCTCGTGGGAGGTGCAAGGGGGGTTGGGCAAAAAAATCAAGGTATTT. The chain joins TRGV9 to TRGJP. Germline V gene data show CDR1 as GITISATS and CDR2 as ISYDGTV (reference sequence). CDR3 size: 17 residues.

Ten or more counts support this clone. A read error is the likely source, as a far larger clone sits one nucleotide away. The identical CDR3 is also encoded by other nucleotide sequences in the sample. The V gene corresponds to TRGV9; no J gene was called. This CDR3 has 14 residues. Germline CDR1 and CDR2: GITISATS and ISYDGTV (reference sequence). CDR3 in DNA: TGTGCCTTGTGGGAGGTGCATGGGAGTTATAAGAAGCTCTTT. Translated, it gives CALWEVHGSYKKLF.